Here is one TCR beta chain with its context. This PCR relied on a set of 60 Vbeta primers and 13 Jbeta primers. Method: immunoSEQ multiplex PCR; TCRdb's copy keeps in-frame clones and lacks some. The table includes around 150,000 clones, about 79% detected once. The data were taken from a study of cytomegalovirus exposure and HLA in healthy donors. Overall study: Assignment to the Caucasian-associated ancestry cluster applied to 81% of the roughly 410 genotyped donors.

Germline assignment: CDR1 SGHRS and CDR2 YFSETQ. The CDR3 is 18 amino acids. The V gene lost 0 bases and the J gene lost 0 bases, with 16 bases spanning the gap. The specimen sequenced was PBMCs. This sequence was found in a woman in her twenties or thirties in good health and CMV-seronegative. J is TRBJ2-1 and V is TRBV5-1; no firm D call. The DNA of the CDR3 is TGCGCCAGCAGCTTGGGGGTGGCGGTTCGCATCTCCTACAATGAGCAGTTCTTC. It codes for CASSLGVAVRISYNEQFF.